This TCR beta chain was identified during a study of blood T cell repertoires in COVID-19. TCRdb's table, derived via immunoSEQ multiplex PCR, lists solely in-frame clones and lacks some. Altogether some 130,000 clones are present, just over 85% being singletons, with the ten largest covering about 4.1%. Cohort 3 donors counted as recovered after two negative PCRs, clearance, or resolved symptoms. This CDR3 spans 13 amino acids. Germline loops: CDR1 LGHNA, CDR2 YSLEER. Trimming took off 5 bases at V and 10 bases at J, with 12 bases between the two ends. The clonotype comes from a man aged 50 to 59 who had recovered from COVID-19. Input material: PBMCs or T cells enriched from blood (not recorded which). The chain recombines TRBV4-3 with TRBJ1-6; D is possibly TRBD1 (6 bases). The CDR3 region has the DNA TGCGCCAGCAGCTCAACAGGGAACTCACCCCTCCACTTT. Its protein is CASSSTGNSPLHF.